This is a list of T cell receptor beta chains from one sample in a study of shared clonotypes between healthy human individuals. Clones were sequenced by immunoSEQ multiplex PCR, and TCRdb holds only the in-frame ones, with some missing. The data contain about 2.1 million clones, around 95% of them seen just once; the ten biggest clones take up more than 1.5%. Source material: naive CD8+ T cells from PBMCs. The origin of the receptors is a man in his late teens or twenties in good health. Some clones in this sample may be carry-over from other donors' samples. CDR3s include the opening cysteine and the closing phenylalanine or tryptophan. A D gene is named only where the DNA matches it firmly. Size is stated for part of the rows, as once, few or many counts, or as a class when the clone is expanded.

D: NA; J: TRBJ2-7; size: NA; V: TRBV5-6; CDR3: CASSGGLYPYEQYF; DNA: TGTGCCAGCAGCGGGGGCCTCTACCCCTACGAGCAGTACTTC
D: NA; J: TRBJ1-1; size: once; V: TRBV27; CDR3: CASSFMSGNTEAFF; DNA: TGTGCCAGCAGTTTTATGTCAGGGAACACTGAAGCTTTCTTT
D: NA; J: TRBJ1-4; size: NA; V: TRBV6-5; CDR3: CASSVDSLNEKLFF; DNA: TGTGCCAGCAGCGTGGACAGCTTAAATGAAAAACTGTTTTTT
D: TRBD1; J: TRBJ2-1; size: NA; V: TRBV7-9; CDR3: CASSAGTGAAGEQFF; DNA: TGTGCCAGCAGCGCCGGGACAGGGGCCGCCGGTGAGCAGTTCTTC
D: NA; J: TRBJ2-7; size: NA; V: TRBV29-1; CDR3: CSVDGGPYEQYF; DNA: TGCAGCGTCGACGGTGGCCCCTACGAGCAGTACTTC
D: TRBD1; J: TRBJ2-1; size: NA; V: TRBV29-1; CDR3: CSVEGPFTGDNEQFF; DNA: TGCAGCGTTGAAGGTCCCTTTACAGGGGACAATGAGCAGTTCTTC
D: TRBD1; J: TRBJ2-3; size: NA; V: TRBV7-3; CDR3: CASSLTGRYGTGKDTQYF; DNA: TGTGCCAGCAGCTTAACGGGGAGGTACGGGACAGGGAAAGATACGCAGTATTTT
D: TRBD1; J: TRBJ1-1; size: few; V: TRBV19; CDR3: CASSIGPGGKAFF; DNA: TGTGCCAGTAGTATAGGGCCAGGGGGAAAAGCTTTCTTT
D: TRBD2; J: TRBJ2-3; size: NA; V: TRBV28; CDR3: CASSLPIAGTRGDTQYF; DNA: TGTGCCAGCAGTCTACCTATAGCGGGAACGAGAGGGGATACGCAGTATTTT
D: TRBD2; J: TRBJ2-3; size: once; V: TRBV5-1; CDR3: CASSFLAGDFADTQYF; DNA: TGCGCCAGCAGCTTTCTAGCGGGAGATTTCGCAGATACGCAGTATTTT
D: TRBD2; J: TRBJ2-2; size: NA; V: TRBV27; CDR3: CASSFGLAGELAGELFF; DNA: TGTGCCAGCAGCTTCGGACTAGCGGGAGAATTAGCCGGGGAGCTGTTTTTT
D: NA; J: TRBJ2-1; size: NA; V: TRBV9; CDR3: CASSVGGSKRNEQFF; DNA: TGTGCCAGCAGCGTAGGCGGGTCTAAGCGAAATGAGCAGTTCTTC
D: NA; J: TRBJ2-3; size: NA; V: TRBV28; CDR3: CASSLENIHTDTQYF; DNA: TGTGCCAGCAGTTTAGAGAATATTCATACAGATACGCAGTATTTT
D: TRBD2; J: TRBJ2-7; size: NA; V: TRBV11-2; CDR3: CASSARPGTSGTYEQYF; DNA: TGTGCCAGCAGCGCAAGGCCCGGGACTAGCGGTACCTACGAGCAGTACTTC
D: TRBD1; J: TRBJ1-2; size: NA; V: TRBV14; CDR3: CASSQVRDREANYGYTF; DNA: TGTGCCAGCAGCCAAGTGCGGGACAGGGAAGCTAACTATGGCTACACCTTC
D: NA; J: TRBJ1-5; size: once; V: TRBV6-1; CDR3: CASSEGGRNQPQHF; DNA: TGTGCCAGCAGTGAAGGGGGACGGAATCAGCCCCAGCATTTT
D: NA; J: TRBJ1-5; size: NA; V: TRBV15; CDR3: CATSEGGAGNQPQHF; DNA: TGTGCCACCAGCGAGGGGGGCGCGGGGAATCAGCCCCAGCATTTT
D: TRBD2; J: TRBJ2-7; size: NA; V: TRBV30; CDR3: CAWAGRNSYEQYF; DNA: TGTGCCTGGGCCGGGAGGAACTCCTACGAGCAGTACTTC
D: TRBD1; J: TRBJ1-4; size: NA; V: TRBV19; CDR3: CASSDRGVPELFF; DNA: TGTGCCAGCTCGGACAGGGGGGTTCCGGAACTGTTTTTT
D: TRBD2; J: TRBJ2-3; size: NA; V: TRBV7-2; CDR3: CASSLWTSGDLTDTQYF; DNA: TGTGCCAGCAGCCTATGGACTAGCGGGGACCTCACAGATACGCAGTATTTT
D: NA; J: TRBJ1-1; size: NA; V: TRBV2; CDR3: CASSEWGKTEAFF; DNA: TGTGCCAGCAGTGAATGGGGGAAGACTGAAGCTTTCTTT
D: TRBD1; J: TRBJ2-1; size: NA; V: TRBV6-5; CDR3: CASSHRDRAGNEQFF; DNA: TGTGCCAGCAGCCACAGGGACAGGGCGGGCAATGAGCAGTTCTTC
D: NA; J: TRBJ1-2; size: NA; V: TRBV5-6; CDR3: CASSTDDYGYTF; DNA: TGTGCCAGCAGCACAGACGACTATGGCTACACCTTC
D: NA; J: TRBJ2-7; size: NA; V: TRBV27; CDR3: CASSSRQAPYEQYF; DNA: TGTGCCAGCAGTTCAAGACAGGCACCCTACGAGCAGTACTTC
D: TRBD1; J: TRBJ1-2; size: NA; V: TRBV30; CDR3: CAWSVRGTGYGYTF; DNA: TGTGCCTGGAGTGTACGAGGGACAGGCTATGGCTACACCTTC
D: NA; J: TRBJ2-7; size: NA; V: TRBV2; CDR3: CASSDLDLRKNEQYF; DNA: TGTGCCAGCAGTGATTTGGACCTCCGGAAAAACGAGCAGTACTTC
D: NA; J: TRBJ1-1; size: NA; V: TRBV5-6; CDR3: CASSFTNTEAFF; DNA: TGTGCCAGCAGCTTTACCAACACTGAAGCTTTCTTT
D: NA; J: TRBJ1-1; size: NA; V: TRBV7-9; CDR3: CASSLWGNTEAFF; DNA: TGTGCCAGCAGCTTATGGGGGAACACTGAAGCTTTCTTT
D: NA; J: TRBJ2-5; size: NA; V: TRBV7-9; CDR3: CASSLDGNQETQYF; DNA: TGTGCCAGCAGCTTAGACGGGAACCAAGAGACCCAGTACTTC
D: NA; J: TRBJ2-3; size: NA; V: TRBV6-5; CDR3: CASSPPQGLADTQYF; DNA: TGTGCCAGCAGCCCTCCACAGGGCCTCGCAGATACGCAGTATTTT
D: NA; J: TRBJ1-4; size: NA; V: TRBV6-6; CDR3: CASTSLPQGYNEKLFF; DNA: TGTGCCAGCACCTCACTCCCGCAGGGGTATAATGAAAAACTGTTTTTT